This T cell receptor beta chain was sequenced for a study of cytomegalovirus exposure and HLA in healthy donors. Study-wide points: Further analysis, carried out later, found HLA-associated TCR beta chains more clonally expanded than equally common other chains. Likely technical artifact: a cluster of highly shared sequence variants. Researchers reported in a later analysis that a missense DCLRE1C variant was tied to TCR beta V- and J-gene trimming.

This CDR3 comprises 16 residues. In germline, CDR1 is LGHNA, CDR2 YNFKEQ. Worth noting for this clone: Its antigen remains unidentified. One end of the junction varies from germline; a read error may be responsible.

Use of 60 Vbeta and 13 Jbeta primers characterized the PCR. Produced via immunoSEQ multiplex PCR; TCRdb's table is partial and in-frame only. This table has 150,000 to 170,000 clones, 70% to 80% appearing once. This clonotype was sampled from a man aged 25-40 years in good health and CMV-seropositive. V usage is TRBV4-2 and J usage is TRBJ2-3; a weak D match, TRBD2 (7 bases). Sequencing was done on a sample of PBMCs. The CDR3, as DNA: TGTGCCAGCAGCCAAGATGTAAGGGGGAGCGGGGTTACGCTGTATTTT. Protein product: CASSQDVRGSGVTLYF.